The T cell receptor beta chain under discussion was sequenced for a study of regulatory T cells in long-lasting Graves disease (dated by TCRdb to the early 2020s). In the study overall: Antithyroid drugs had been taken for less than 3 months by newly diagnosed Graves' disease patients. Peripheral blood TCR sequencing and RNA sequencing compared persistent Graves' disease patients with newly diagnosed Graves' disease patients. The study was registered as a clinical trial and conducted in China. A total of roughly 33 samples were covered by TCR sequencing, comprising some 13 persistent and around 20 newly diagnosed Graves' disease patients. Study-wide conclusions, independent of this receptor: TRBV28, TRBJ1-2 and TRBJ2-5 were preferentially used in persistent disease, while TRBV20-1 and TRBJ2-1 were favored in newly diagnosed disease. Sequencing and analysis were restricted to the TCR beta chain. Peripheral blood alone was examined, since thyroid tissue, which constituted the primary lesion, could not be accessed. The authors noted that the small sample size was a limitation that may lower accuracy. More public clonotypes were shared among persistent patients (2,741) than among newly diagnosed patients (roughly 1,000). Persistent Graves' disease patients showed lower TCR Shannon entropy and fewer highly expanded clones than newly diagnosed patients, suggesting clonal expansion.

The library was produced with multiplex PCR. Instrument used: Illumina HiSeq 4000. CDR3 regions were amplified by Arm-PCR with iRepertoire HTBI primers to construct TCR beta libraries. Before sequencing, the PCR products went through gel purification. The study's processing was this. Across samples, fewer than 70 TRBV and 15 or so TRBJ segments were identified and used for gene usage analysis of CDR3 amino acid clonotypes. COPE and FqMerger were used to merge filtered high-quality paired reads into contigs. BLAST was used to align contigs to the IMGT TRBV, TRBD and TRBJ reference genes, and CDR3 was defined following IMGT. Any clonotype with a frequency above 0.1% was counted as a highly expanded clone. Shannon entropy served as the measure of repertoire diversity, while the Gini coefficient captured V-J evenness. A clonotype found in more than one individual was treated as public. Starting from the raw public reads, TCRdb applied fastp trimming at Q25, assembled clones with MiXCR and retained in-frame beta chains. Each record represents a unique CDR3 protein, reported with the most common genes and DNA among its rows. Here the V and J calls rest on TCRdb's processing, not on the authors' analysis. In all, the sample holds around 250,000 distinct CDR3 sequences, and about 17% of those were seen once. 14% of the sample is taken by the ten largest.

In this sample, this clonotype turned up many times. Its antigen specificity is not known. Per-base quality was not reported, and no clone a single base away is much larger than it. V lost 4 bases and J lost 4 bases, and the count of bases not matched to a germline gene is 9. In the germline V gene, CDR1 corresponds to MNHEY and CDR2 to SVGAGI. The CDR3 holds 16 amino acids from the cysteine to the phenylalanine. Only the CDR3 portion is preserved as DNA: 48 bases, with reading frame beginning at the first base. The time point label, as the study defines it: newly diagnosed GD, antithyroid drugs for less than 3 months. RNA was extracted from PBMCs in TRIzol for both TCR sequencing and RNA sequencing. The diagnosis of Graves' disease followed American Thyroid Association guidelines. Patients for the study were recruited at an endocrinology department in Xi'an, China. Each patient gave 9 to 10 milliliters of peripheral blood, collected in an EDTA anticoagulant tube. Ficoll Paque Plus density gradient separation was used to isolate PBMCs, and no further T cell sorting was performed. An Agilent 2100 Bioanalyzer and agarose gel were used to check RNA quality, while a NanoDrop 2000 measured RNA concentration.

The sample also formed part of further work on T cells in Graves' hyperthyroidism and ophthalmopathy. The second study's paper adds: Graves' hyperthyroidism was defined as stable when no progression to ophthalmopathy occurred over 18 months of follow-up. Hyperthyroidism patients were newly diagnosed, had a disease duration of under 2 months, and were aged 18 to 65 years. Any patient with an uncontrolled infection, another autoimmune disease, pregnancy or lactation was excluded. Diagnoses relied on clinical symptoms, serum thyroxine and TRAb, thyroid ultrasound and orbital computed tomography. For the first round of RT-PCR on the TCR CDR3, the HTBI primer set was used together with the Qiagen OneStep RT-PCR kit. Most expanded thyroid clonotypes (frequency above 0.001) were also detected in blood, a finding suggesting that blood repertoires may reflect thyroid immune responses. Ophthalmopathy was separated from stable hyperthyroidism by a 13 V-J signature model, with over 85% sensitivity and approximately 84% specificity obtained in cross-validation and 80%/75% obtained in testing. During validation, the model predicted progression to ophthalmopathy a median of around 7 months ahead of onset, with roughly 65% sensitivity and about 72% specificity. To identify distinguishing TCR V-J signatures, a discovery cohort of roughly 100 patients was used, comprising roughly 45 with Graves' ophthalmopathy and about 59 with stable Graves' hyperthyroidism. Whether ophthalmopathy could be predicted prospectively was tested in an independent validation cohort made up of about 20 hyperthyroidism patients plus 17 patients who later progressed to ophthalmopathy. The 85 to 100 discovery patients were randomly split 7:3 into training and test sets. The study also compared thyroid tissue and blood T-cell repertoires from roughly six Graves' hyperthyroidism patients. After sampling, hyperthyroidism patients received methimazole starting at 30 mg daily, and ophthalmopathy patients received high-dose intravenous methylprednisolone. Libraries were constructed in a second round of multiplex PCR, after which size selection and purification were carried out. Libraries were sequenced paired-end with 100 bp reads on an Illumina HiSeq2000. SOAPnuke was used to process the raw data, throwing out any read that contained adapters or uncalled bases, had a mean Phred below 15, or lacked an exact constant-primer or identifier match. COPE v1.2.5 was used to merge the high-quality paired reads, and each unique nucleotide sequence was defined as a clonotype. Clonotypes were aligned to IMGT TRBV, TRBD and TRBJ reference segments using MiTCR v1.1. The analysis was restricted to V-J combinations with a frequency above 0.0001, which together covered roughly 99% of the repertoires. A TCS score was defined as the ratio of F50 (clonal expansion) to E x V (chaos), with BLOSUM62-based TCRdist applied between CDR3 peptides within each V-J. Welch's t-statistics and random forest reduced around 520 V-J features to under 15, which were used in a naive Bayes classifier (R e1071). No statistical method was used to fix the sample size in advance, and group allocation was not hidden from the investigators. The paper reports TCR Vbeta CDR3 sequencing of over 130 peripheral blood samples: around 45 ophthalmopathy, under 85 hyperthyroidism and approximately 17 progressor patients.

Material: peripheral blood mononuclear cells (PBMCs), obtained at new diagnosis, from a patient treated with antithyroid drugs. The sequence joins TRBV6-5 to TRBJ2-1; 8 bases in the middle match TRBD1. The clonotype was recovered from a woman aged 25 to 39 with Graves disease. Donor details come from another sample of the same person, matched by shared clones. The DNA is as follows: TGTGCCAGCAGTTCCCCTTGGACAGGGAGGTACAATGAGCAGTTCTTC. This sequence encodes CASSSPWTGRYNEQFF.